Sequencing of this T cell receptor (beta chain) was carried out in a study of T-cell reconstitution after alpha-beta-depleted transplantation in children. V was pared by 6 bases and J by 4 bases, with 10 bases of the junction left unmatched. Germline CDR1 is MNHEY and CDR2 is SMNVEV (reference sequence). CDR3 length: 15 residues. The TCRbeta library was prepared with unique molecular identifiers. Each CDR3 protein is one row after TCRdb ran MiXCR on the PCR reads. The repertoire holds 750,000 to 950,000 distinct CDR3 sequences, with 16% as singletons. General study points: Once a year had passed after transplant, T-cell counts and diversity came mostly from newly produced T cells. Two months or so post-transplant, alpha-beta T cells reportedly derived from several hundred expanded graft clones. Recipient T cells and thymic progenitors that survived were the source of the high TCRbeta diversity seen at day 60 in some patients.

This clonotype has just a few counts. As yet, its antigen is unknown. The receptor was derived from a male patient aged 10-17 years who had a stem cell transplant for acute lymphoblastic leukemia, so the T cells may come from the graft donor. The chain carries TRBV27 and TRBJ2-3; 7 positions match TRBD2. This specimen consisted of PBMCs, mostly from graft donor cells, obtained 360 days after TCRalphabeta/CD19-depleted stem cell transplant. This CDR3 is CASSPVLASADTQYF. The CDR3 nucleotides read TGTGCCAGCAGCCCCGTACTAGCGAGCGCAGATACGCAGTATTTT.